These 9 T cell receptor beta chains were sequenced from one sample in a study of blood T cell repertoires in COVID-19. Assay used: immunoSEQ multiplex PCR; TCRdb lists only in-frame clones, some missing. The profile shows tens of thousands of clones, roughly 82% of them singletons. The sample comprised peripheral blood. Every receptor here comes from a human donor in a cohort sampled during active COVID-19.

This chain joins TRBV30 and TRBJ1-6; TRBD1 matches 7 bases. With 2 bases clipped from V and 10 bases from J, the junction kept 8 bases outside the gene matches. This CDR3 region has 14 residues. Germline V lookup: CDR1 GTSNPN, CDR2 SVGIG (reference sequence). CDR3 sequence (DNA): TGTGCCTGGAGTACATACAACAGGGGCTCACCCCTCCACTTT. Translation gives CAWSTYNRGSPLHF.

The chain uses TRBV5-1 and TRBJ1-6; 8 positions agree with TRBD1. CDR3 size: 15 residues. Germline CDR1 SGHRS, CDR2 YFSETQ. The V gene end was trimmed by 1 base and the J gene end by 5 bases; junction bases not matched to a gene: 2. The CDR3 here is CASSLTGGDNSPLHF. The DNA of the CDR3 is TGCGCCAGCAGCTTGACAGGGGGGGATAATTCACCCCTCCACTTT.

V and J are TRBV6-2 or TRBV6-3 and TRBJ2-3; D possibly corresponds to TRBD2 (6 bases). The CDR3 consists of 15 residues. Germline V gene sequence: CDR1 MNHEY, CDR2 SVGEGT. Trimming removed 5 bases from V and 2 bases from J, with 14 bases in between. CDR3 nucleotide sequence: TGTGCCAGCAGTAAGCCCGCGGGGACCACAGATACGCAGTATTTT. This sequence encodes CASSKPAGTTDTQYF.

The chain is built from TRBV6-5 and TRBJ2-7; 9 bases agree with TRBD1. The CDR3 length is 13 residues. From germline, CDR1 is MNHEY and CDR2 SVGAGI. V lost 8 bases to trimming and J lost 4 bases; unmatched junction nucleotides: 6. The CDR3 DNA sequence: TGTGCCAGCCGGACAGGGGAGGGATACGAGCAGTACTTC. This sequence encodes CASRTGEGYEQYF.

The chain is built from TRBV27 and TRBJ1-4, with D uncertain. V was shortened by 2 bases and J by 5 bases, with 9 bases between the two germline ends. Germline CDR1 is MNHEY and CDR2 is SMNVEV (reference sequence). The CDR3 has 14 residues. CDR3 bases: TGTGCCAGCAGTTTAGGGCGGAGGAATGAAAAACTGTTTTTT. It yields the protein CASSLGRRNEKLFF.

Judged by abundance, this clone is medium-sized. The V and J genes are TRBV3-1 (or the pseudogene TRBV3-2) and TRBJ2-7, with D tentatively TRBD1 (6 bases). CDR1 LGHDT and CDR2 YNNKEL come from the germline V gene (reference sequence). With 10 bases removed from V and 4 bases from J, the gap between germline ends came to 11 bases. The CDR3 runs 11 residues. This chain's CDR3 is CATGTSYEQYF. CDR3 coding DNA: TGTGCCACCGGGACAAGTTACGAGCAGTACTTC.

The rearrangement links TRBV6-1 to TRBJ1-2, with D perhaps TRBD1 (5 bases). Trimming took off 3 bases at V and 7 bases at J, with 12 bases between the two ends. Per germline, CDR1 MNHNS and CDR2 SASEGT. The CDR3 covers 13 residues. The CDR3 bases are TGTGCCAGCAGTGACCGGGGGTATTCTGGCTACACCTTC. Translating gives CASSDRGYSGYTF.

This clone was recorded a few times. This sequence joins TRBV6-2 or TRBV6-3 and TRBJ1-5, with D possibly TRBD1 on 5 matching bases. Germline V lookup: CDR1 MNHEY, CDR2 SVGEGT. Trimming removed 4 bases at V and 6 bases at J, with 16 bases between. The CDR3 has 15 amino acids. CDR3 DNA: TGTGCCAGCAGTTTGGCGGCAGGGCTATCTCAGCCCCAGCATTTT. This sequence encodes CASSLAAGLSQPQHF.

The V and J genes are TRBV4-2 and TRBJ2-3, with 9 positions matching TRBD2. With 1 base clipped from V and 1 base from J, the junction kept 6 bases outside the gene matches. The germline V gene encodes CDR1 LGHNA and CDR2 YNFKEQ. The length of the CDR3 is 17 residues. CDR3 region: CASSQAARGGRTDTQYF. In DNA, the CDR3 is TGTGCCAGCAGCCAAGCGGCGCGGGGGGGCCGCACAGATACGCAGTATTTT.